This TCR beta chain came from a study of cytotoxic CD8 clonotypes in ibrutinib-treated CLL. The CDR3 length is 13 residues. Germline lookup yields CDR1 SGHVS and CDR2 FNYEAQ. The V gene lost 1 base and the J gene lost 2 bases, with 3 bases spanning the gap. This clone turned up a few times. No antigen is known for it. Study-wide findings and caveats: On treatment, the uncommon public clonotypes contracted or remained stable.

Generated by immunoSEQ multiplex PCR, the TCRdb table keeps only in-frame clones and is missing some. This table holds 55,000 to 80,000 clones, roughly 50% found once. This rearrangement joins TRBV7-6 to TRBJ1-5; D is undetermined. The source material was PBMCs, sampled after 12 months of ibrutinib treatment. The receptor was isolated from a human donor with chronic lymphocytic leukemia. Here the CDR3 reads CASSLGRNQPQHF. CDR3 sequence (DNA): TGTGCCAGCAGCTTAGGACGCAATCAGCCCCAGCATTTT.